A single sample gave rise to the 10 T cell receptor beta chains below, sequenced in a study of blood T cell repertoires in COVID-19. Profiled with immunoSEQ multiplex PCR; TCRdb holds only in-frame clones, not every one. Counted here are 150,000 or so clones, 70% to 85% occurring once; the ten biggest clones make up about 2.9%. The material sequenced was peripheral blood. Receptor source: a woman of 80 years or more with acute or convalescent COVID-19.

This chain joins TRBV27 and TRBJ1-2; possibly TRBD1 for D (6 bases). The CDR3 length is 16 residues. In germline, CDR1 is MNHEY, CDR2 SMNVEV (reference sequence). Between the trimmed V and J ends, which lost 2 bases and 5 bases, there was a span of 18 bases. The CDR3 loop reads CASSLVRLGQGYGYTF. The CDR3 DNA follows: TGTGCCAGCAGTTTAGTTCGTCTGGGGCAGGGGTATGGCTACACCTTC.

The chain carries TRBV5-1 and TRBJ1-1; a possible D gene is TRBD1 (5 bases). Germline CDR1 and CDR2: SGHRS and YFSETQ. CDR3 size: 14 residues. Trimming pared 4 bases from V and 4 bases from J, leaving 14 bases between. The DNA of the CDR3 is TGCGCCAGCAGCGGGGGGTCCCTGGTCACTGAAGCTTTCTTT. It is translated as CASSGGSLVTEAFF.

The chain carries TRBV19 and TRBJ2-1; D may be TRBD1 (5 bases). Germline values: CDR1 LNHDA, CDR2 SQIVND (reference sequence). This CDR3 contains 14 residues. V lost 1 base, J lost 6 bases, and 10 bases lay in between. The CDR3 DNA follows: TGTGCCAGTAGTATAGTTAGGGGTGCCAATGAGCAGTTCTTC. Translating it yields CASSIVRGANEQFF.

V usage is TRBV5-1 and J usage is TRBJ1-2, with 7 positions matching TRBD1. Germline lookup yields CDR1 SGHRS and CDR2 YFSETQ. V lost 3 bases to trimming and J lost 2 bases; unmatched junction nucleotides: 4. The CDR3 has 14 amino acids. CDR3 DNA sequence: TGCGCCAGCAGCTCGGGGACAGCAAACTATGGCTACACCTTC. Its protein is CASSSGTANYGYTF.

The genes are TRBV25-1 and TRBJ2-7; 12 bases map to TRBD2. Germline trimming cut 4 bases from V and 0 bases from J; bases unmatched to any gene: 7. CDR1 and CDR2 from the germline V gene are MGHDK and SYGVNS. This CDR3 has 17 amino acids. CDR3 coding DNA: TGTGCCAGCAGTGTACTAGCGGGGGGTCCCAGCTCCTACGAGCAGTACTTC. It codes for CASSVLAGGPSSYEQYF.

CDR3 sequence reads: CAWSTGRANTEAFF. In DNA, the CDR3 is TGTGCCTGGAGTACTGGCAGGGCGAACACTGAAGCTTTCTTT. The genes are TRBV30 and TRBJ1-1; a weak D match, TRBD1 (5 bases). CDR3 length: 14 amino acids. V was cut by 2 bases and J by 1 base, with 11 bases left in between. Germline CDR1 and CDR2: GTSNPN and SVGIG (reference sequence).

This clone was seen more than once but under ten times. The chain is built from TRBV27 and TRBJ1-1; tentative D call: TRBD1 (6 bases). This CDR3 contains 17 residues. Germline CDR1 MNHEY, CDR2 SMNVEV (reference sequence). V lost 6 bases and J 10 bases, leaving 30 bases between the germline ends. This CDR3 reads CASRKDSTSGNLKTAFF. The CDR3 nucleotides are TGTGCCAGCAGAAAGGACAGCACGTCTGGCAATCTGAAGACAGCTTTCTTT.

The chain carries TRBV28 and TRBJ2-3; TRBD1 is a possible D gene (5 bases). The germline V gene has CDR1 MDHEN and CDR2 SYDVKM. This CDR3 contains 17 residues. V was cut by 0 bases and J by 3 bases, with 16 bases left in between. The CDR3 DNA reads TGTGCCAGCAGTTTATGGGGGCTAGATTTTTCTACAGATACGCAGTATTTT. This gives the protein CASSLWGLDFSTDTQYF.

The gene calls are TRBV18 and TRBJ1-2; D not resolved. Trimming stripped 3 bases from V and 6 bases from J, with 14 bases between. Germline loops: CDR1 KGHSH, CDR2 LQKENI. The length of the CDR3 is 14 residues. For the CDR3, the DNA is TGTGCCAGCTCACCTACCTCCCCCCAGGATGGCTACACCTTC. Protein sequence: CASSPTSPQDGYTF.

For the CDR3, the DNA is TGCGCCAGCAGCCTCGGGACAGCTAACTATGGCTACACCTTC. Its translation is CASSLGTANYGYTF. The chain uses TRBV5-1 and TRBJ1-2; TRBD1 matches at 7 bases. Germline V gene sequence: CDR1 SGHRS, CDR2 YFSETQ. Losses at the gene ends were 4 bases for V and 0 bases for J; bases not matched to a gene: 3. CDR3 size: 14 residues. The complete variable domain, with remaining parts taken from reference TRBV5-1 and TRBJ1-2, reads KAGVTQTPRYLIKTRGQQVTLSCSPISGHRSVSWYQQTPGQGLQFLFEYFSETQRNKGNFPGRFSGRQFSNSRSEMNVSTLELGDSALYLCASSLGTANYGYTFGSGTRLTVV.